The 19 T cell receptor beta chains presented below share a single source sample, sequenced in a study of cytomegalovirus exposure and HLA in healthy donors. 60 Vbeta and 13 Jbeta primers were used in PCR. Data came from immunoSEQ multiplex PCR; TCRdb stores just in-frame clones and leaves some out. This sample has about 25,000 clones, with roughly 73% found just once. The sample consisted of PBMCs. Receptor source: a male donor in good health and CMV-seronegative.

This clone was found once. This chain links TRBV6-1 with TRBJ1-6, with TRBD1 matching 7 bases. With V trimmed by 0 bases and J by 6 bases, 5 bases remained unmatched. Germline V gene sequence: CDR1 MNHNS, CDR2 SASEGT. CDR3 size: 16 residues. Here the CDR3 reads CASSEAPGGGNSPLHF. The CDR3 region has the DNA TGTGCCAGCAGTGAAGCGCCAGGGGGAGGTAATTCACCCCTCCACTTT.

The chain employs TRBV13 and TRBJ2-5; a possible D gene is TRBD1 (5 bases). CDR3 length: 13 residues. Germline-derived CDR1 and CDR2 are PRHDT and FYEKMQ (reference sequence). V was clipped by 5 bases and J by 0 bases, with 7 bases between them. The CDR3 DNA reads TGTGCCAGCAGCCCGGACAACCAAGAGACCCAGTACTTC. Its protein is CASSPDNQETQYF.

This chain links TRBV27 with TRBJ1-2; 9 bases match TRBD1. Germline CDR1 and CDR2: MNHEY and SMNVEV (reference sequence). V dropped 0 bases and J dropped 7; count of bases not matched to a gene: 3. This CDR3 is built from 14 residues. The CDR3 here is CASSLSTGGSGYTF. CDR3 nucleotides: TGTGCCAGCAGTTTATCAACAGGGGGCAGTGGCTACACCTTC.

The chain couples TRBV30 to TRBJ2-7; D uncertain. CDR1 GTSNPN and CDR2 SVGIG come from the germline V gene (reference sequence). The CDR3 consists of 13 residues. With 0 bases removed from V and 6 bases from J, the gap between germline ends came to 12 bases. CDR3 residues: CAWSVARPGEQYF. The CDR3 DNA reads TGTGCCTGGAGTGTGGCTCGACCGGGCGAGCAGTACTTC. Combining the CDR3 with reference TRBV30 and TRBJ2-7 gives the whole variable domain SQTIHQWPATLVQPVGSPLSLECTVEGTSNPNLYWYRQAAGRGLQLLFYSVGIGQISSEVPQNLSASRPQDRQFILSSKKLLLSDSGFYLCAWSVARPGEQYFGPGTRLTVT.

This chain links TRBV30 with TRBJ2-7; 10 bases match TRBD2. The junction had 6 bases not matched to a gene; V was cut back by 0 bases and J by 4 bases. The CDR3 totals 15 residues. Germline CDR1 GTSNPN, CDR2 SVGIG (reference sequence). In nucleotides, the CDR3 is TGTGCCTGGAGTGTCCCAGCGGGAGGGCCGTACGAGCAGTACTTC. Its translation: CAWSVPAGGPYEQYF.

The chain uses TRBV4-3 and TRBJ2-1; 11 bases map to TRBD2. Losses at the gene ends were 2 bases for V and 10 bases for J; bases not matched to a gene: 4. Germline loops: CDR1 LGHNA, CDR2 YSLEER. The CDR3 has 14 residues. The CDR3 here is CASSQLAGGREQFF. CDR3 DNA: TGCGCCAGCAGCCAACTAGCGGGGGGAAGGGAGCAGTTCTTC.

This chain connects TRBV27 to TRBJ2-5; 10 nucleotides match TRBD2. V was pared by 2 bases and J by 7 bases, with 7 bases of the junction left unmatched. The CDR3 is 15 residues long. Germline-derived CDR1 and CDR2 are MNHEY and SMNVEV (reference sequence). The CDR3 DNA is TGTGCCAGCAGTTTACTAGCGGGGGCACGGGGGACCCAGTACTTC. Translation: CASSLLAGARGTQYF.

The chain employs TRBV2 and TRBJ2-3; D possibly corresponds to TRBD1 (6 bases). Germline V gives CDR1 SNHLY, CDR2 FYNNEI. CDR3 length: 15 amino acids. The V gene lost 4 bases and the J gene lost 2 bases, with 13 bases spanning the gap. In nucleotides, the CDR3 is TGTGCCAGCAGTGGGGGGCATTTTTCCACAGATACGCAGTATTTT. It translates to CASSGGHFSTDTQYF.

V gene TRBV28 combines with J gene TRBJ2-3; 9 bases line up with TRBD2. Germline values: CDR1 MDHEN, CDR2 SYDVKM. V trimming: 5 bases; J trimming: 3 bases; junction bases outside the gene matches: 6. The CDR3 is made up of 15 amino acids. The CDR3 spells CASSIAGVATDTQYF. The CDR3 DNA is TGTGCCAGCAGTATAGCGGGAGTGGCAACAGATACGCAGTATTTT.

V is TRBV19 and J is TRBJ2-5; TRBD2 agrees at 10 bases. In germline, CDR1 is LNHDA, CDR2 SQIVND (reference sequence). This CDR3 is 14 amino acids long. The V gene end was trimmed by 4 bases and the J gene end by 4 bases; junction bases not matched to a gene: 3. CDR3 protein: CASSTRLAGETQYF. DNA for the CDR3: TGTGCCAGTAGTACCCGACTAGCGGGAGAGACCCAGTACTTC.

The chain is built from TRBV29-1 and TRBJ1-5; 10 bases fit TRBD1. This CDR3 region has 13 residues. Trimming took 6 bases from V and 7 from J; bases not matched to a gene: 6. The germline gives CDR1 SQVTM, CDR2 ANQGSEA. The CDR3 nucleotides read TGCAGCGTCCGGACAGGGGGGTTACAGCCCCAGCATTTT. Its translation: CSVRTGGLQPQHF.

The V call is TRBV5-8, the J call TRBJ2-1; D possibly corresponds to TRBD2 (6 bases). Germline lookup yields CDR1 SGHTS and CDR2 YDEGEE. The CDR3 is 15 amino acids. V dropped 6 bases and J dropped 9 bases, with 22 bases sitting between them. The CDR3 region is CASIISGRVKGEQFF. The CDR3 nucleotides are TGTGCCAGCATTATAAGCGGGCGGGTTAAGGGTGAGCAGTTCTTC.

V is TRBV5-1 and J is TRBJ2-3; 12 nucleotides agree with TRBD1. This CDR3 has 16 amino acids. Germline V gene sequence: CDR1 SGHRS, CDR2 YFSETQ. Trimming took 0 bases from V and 4 from J; bases not matched to a gene: 3. CDR3 in DNA: TGCGCCAGCAGCTTGGGGGGACAGGGGGCATCAGATACGCAGTATTTT. Its translation is CASSLGGQGASDTQYF. Together with reference TRBV5-1 and TRBJ2-3, the CDR3 gives the full variable domain: KAGVTQTPRYLIKTRGQQVTLSCSPISGHRSVSWYQQTPGQGLQFLFEYFSETQRNKGNFPGRFSGRQFSNSRSEMNVSTLELGDSALYLCASSLGGQGASDTQYFGPGTRLTVL.

This clone was observed once. Mismatch with germline at one junction end may stem from a read error. The V call is TRBV13, the J call TRBJ2-5; possible D gene TRBD1, 6 bases. The length of the CDR3 is 16 residues. Germline V lookup: CDR1 PRHDT, CDR2 FYEKMQ (reference sequence). As DNA, the CDR3 is TGTGCCAGCAGCCGCTATATACAGGGTTTTCAAGGGACCCAGTACTTC. This sequence encodes CASSRYIQGFQGTQYF.

The rearrangement joins TRBV6-1 to TRBJ2-5; TRBD2 matches at 11 bases. Looked up from germline, CDR1 is MNHNS and CDR2 is SASEGT. The CDR3 contains 13 residues. Trimming took 7 bases from V and 5 from J; bases not matched to a gene: 3. The CDR3, as DNA: TGTGCCAGCATACTAGCGGGAGAGGAGACCCAGTACTTC. Protein product: CASILAGEETQYF.

The J gene is TRBJ2-7, the V gene TRBV9; 14 nucleotides agree with TRBD2. CDR1 SGDLS and CDR2 YYNGEE come from the germline V gene. Trimming took 4 bases from V and 4 from J; bases not matched to a gene: 4. CDR3 length: 15 amino acids. CDR3 DNA sequence: TGTGCCAGCAGCCGGGGACTAGCGGGGGTATACGAGCAGTACTTC. It translates to CASSRGLAGVYEQYF.

The chain links TRBV20-1 to TRBJ1-2, with D perhaps matching TRBD1 (6 bases). Germline V gives CDR1 DFQATT, CDR2 SNEGSKA (reference sequence). CDR3 length: 11 amino acids. DNA of the CDR3: TGCAGCATCTCGGACAGCTATGGCTACACCTTC. It codes for CSISDSYGYTF.

Here the CDR3 reads CASSVQGAGDTEAFF. Written as DNA, the CDR3 is TGTGCCAGCAGTGTTCAGGGGGCGGGGGACACTGAAGCTTTCTTT. The J gene is TRBJ1-1, the V gene TRBV2; 8 nucleotides match TRBD1. V was clipped by 4 bases and J by 3 bases; unmatched bases: 7. The germline V gene has CDR1 SNHLY and CDR2 FYNNEI. The length of the CDR3 is 15 residues.

The chain employs TRBV10-3 and TRBJ2-5; TRBD1 matches 8 bases. Germline CDR1 ENHRY, CDR2 SYGVKD. V lost 7 bases to trimming and J lost 5 bases; unmatched junction nucleotides: 6. The CDR3 totals 13 residues. CDR3: CAITRGPWETQYF. CDR3 nucleotides: TGTGCCATCACCAGGGGGCCCTGGGAGACCCAGTACTTC.